The TCR beta chain under discussion was sequenced for a study of T cell repertoires in cytomegalovirus infection (dated by TCRdb to about 2019). Study-level background: The HLA type of each donor mattered for the analysis, because public TCR beta signatures pointed to carriage of CMV infection along with the matching HLA type.

The CDR3 runs 16 residues from the cysteine to the phenylalanine. The DNA shown is the 48-base CDR3, in frame from base 1. At the junction V is shortened by 5 bases and J by 1 base, with 15 bases in between. For sequencing, an Illumina HiSeq 1500 was employed. TCRdb handled the public reads itself, with Q25 trimming in fastp and clone calling in MiXCR, and kept productive beta chains. Rows merge per CDR3 protein into single entries with the most common DNA and genes. The sample table lists about 530,000 distinct CDR3 sequences, about 26% of them with a count of one. About 12% of the sample comes from the top ten. Details on this clonotype: Its antigen remains undetermined. Base-call qualities are not available, and no considerably larger clone is one nucleotide away.

On the study overall, not on this receptor specifically: The ex vivo response was dominated by HLA-C-restricted CMV-specific TCR beta clonotypes, and the single most frequent clonotype in two of eight donors was supplied by these HLA-C-restricted clonotypes. In both this cohort and an independent roughly 350-donor cohort, the cumulative frequency of public TCR beta family members distinguished carriers of CMV infection plus the relevant HLA type.

This sequence was found in a human donor in good health (CMV status not recorded). Some clones in this sample may be carry-over from other donors' samples. The chain links TRBV12-3 or TRBV12-4 with TRBJ1-5; TRBD1 is a possible D gene, resting on 6 matching bases. The sequenced sample consisted of PBMCs. The sequenced DNA: TGTGCCAGCAGTATACAGGGAGGAGGAAGCAATCAGCCCCAGCATTTT. It translates as CASSIQGGGSNQPQHF.